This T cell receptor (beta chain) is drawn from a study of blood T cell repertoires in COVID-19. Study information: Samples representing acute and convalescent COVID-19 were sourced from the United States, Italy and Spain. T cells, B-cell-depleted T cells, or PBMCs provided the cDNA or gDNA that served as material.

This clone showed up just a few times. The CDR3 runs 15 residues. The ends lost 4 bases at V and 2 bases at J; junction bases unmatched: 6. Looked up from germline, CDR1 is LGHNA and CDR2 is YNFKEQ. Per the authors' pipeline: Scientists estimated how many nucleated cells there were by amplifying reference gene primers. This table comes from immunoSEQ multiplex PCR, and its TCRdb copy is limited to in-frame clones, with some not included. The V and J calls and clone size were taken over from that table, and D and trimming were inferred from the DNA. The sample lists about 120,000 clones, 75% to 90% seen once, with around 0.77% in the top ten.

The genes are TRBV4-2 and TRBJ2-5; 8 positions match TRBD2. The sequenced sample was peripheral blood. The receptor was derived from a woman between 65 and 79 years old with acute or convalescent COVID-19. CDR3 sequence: CASSRKLADQETQYF. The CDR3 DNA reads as TGTGCCAGCAGCCGAAAACTAGCGGATCAAGAGACCCAGTACTTC.